The 32 T cell receptor beta chains in this list originate from one sample, sequenced in a study of T-cell reconstitution after alpha-beta-depleted transplantation in children. It was with unique molecular identifiers that the TCRbeta library was prepared. TCRdb re-called the PCR reads through MiXCR, storing one row per CDR3 protein. The sample yields 230,000 or so distinct CDR3 sequences, around 12% seen once. The sequencing used PBMCs from the stem cell graft donor, collected from the stem cell graft. The receptors stem from a human donor who donated a stem cell graft to a child with acute lymphoblastic leukemia.

This clonotype was counted many times. The chain employs TRBV5-1 and TRBJ2-5; 7 nucleotides agree with TRBD1. The J segment lost 2 bases and the V segment lost 4 bases, leaving 5 bases of the junction unmatched. CDR1 and CDR2 from the germline V gene are SGHRS and YFSETQ. This CDR3 is built from 14 residues. For the CDR3, the DNA is TGCGCCAGCAGCCTAGGGACAGCACAAGAGACCCAGTACTTC. It codes for CASSLGTAQETQYF.

The chain links TRBV7-6 to TRBJ2-6; possibly TRBD1 for D (6 bases). Between the trimmed V and J ends, which lost 4 bases and 0 bases, there was a span of 13 bases. The CDR3 is 17 residues long. Germline CDR1 reads SGHVS; CDR2 reads FNYEAQ. The CDR3 region is CASSYPTGSSGANVLTF. CDR3 in DNA: TGTGCCAGCAGCTACCCAACAGGGAGCTCTGGGGCCAACGTCCTGACTTTC.

This clonotype was detected only once. As the CDR3 is not closed by the conserved phenylalanine or tryptophan, this likely results from a read error. This chain joins TRBV7-2 and TRBJ1-1, with 7 bases matching TRBD1. With 5 bases clipped from V and 4 bases from J, the junction kept 10 bases outside the gene matches. The germline V gene has CDR1 SGHTA and CDR2 FQGNSA. The CDR3 runs 15 residues. CDR3 DNA sequence: TGTGCCAGCAGCACGGCACAGGGGCGGGCCACTGAAGCTTTCTTA. This gives the protein CASSTAQGRATEAFL.

This clonotype occurred many times. The chain couples TRBV20-1 to TRBJ1-5, with D possibly TRBD1 on 5 matching bases. The CDR3 is made up of 13 amino acids. Germline lookup yields CDR1 DFQATT and CDR2 SNEGSKA (reference sequence). V was clipped by 5 bases and J by 9 bases, with 17 bases between them. CDR3 loop: CSASGAANLPQHF. The CDR3 DNA reads TGCAGTGCTTCCGGGGCGGCAAATTTGCCCCAGCATTTT.

This clonotype was seen repeatedly, ten times or more. The rearrangement joins TRBV7-2 to TRBJ1-3, with no clear D. The V gene's germline CDR1 is SGHTA and CDR2 FQGNSA. CDR3 length equals 16 residues. V gave up 4 bases and J gave up 0 bases, with 13 bases separating them. The CDR3: CASSSGFINSGNTIYF. The DNA of the CDR3 is TGTGCCAGCAGCTCGGGATTTATAAACTCTGGAAACACCATATATTTT.

This clonotype was seen many times. This rearrangement joins TRBV30 to TRBJ2-7; 7 bases match TRBD1. In germline, CDR1 is GTSNPN, CDR2 SVGIG (reference sequence). The CDR3 sequence is 14 residues long. Trimming at V came to 3 bases and at J to 6 bases, leaving 11 bases not matched to a gene. The CDR3 DNA sequence: TGTGCCTGGAGGGCAGCCGGGACAGTCGGCGAGCAGTACTTC. As protein: CAWRAAGTVGEQYF.

This clonotype was seen at least ten times. V usage is TRBV6-1 and J usage is TRBJ1-2, with 7 bases identical to TRBD1. The CDR3 loop spans 14 amino acids. After removal of 6 bases from V and 7 bases from J, the junction contained 11 bases not matched to a gene. Germline V lookup: CDR1 MNHNS, CDR2 SASEGT. The CDR3 is CASRPRSGGLGYTF. DNA for the CDR3: TGTGCCAGCAGGCCCCGTTCAGGGGGGCTTGGCTACACCTTC.

In this sample, this clonotype turned up many times. An end of the junction differs from the germline gene, which may be a read error. The rearrangement uses TRBV7-7 and TRBJ2-7; 7 nucleotides align to TRBD2. The CDR3 is 16 amino acids. The germline V gene has CDR1 SSHAT and CDR2 FNYEAQ (reference sequence). DNA for the CDR3: TGTGCTAGCAGCTTAGGGAGGGCAGGAAAGGGCTACGAGCAGTACTTC. Protein product: CASSLGRAGKGYEQYF. Supplemented by reference TRBV7-7 and TRBJ2-7, the full variable domain reads GAGVSQSPRYKVTKRGQDVTLRCDPISSHATLYWYQQALGQGPEFLTYFNYEAQPDKSGLPSDRFSAERPEGSISTLTIQRTEQRDSAMYRCASSLGRAGKGYEQYFGPGTRLTVT.

This clonotype has at least ten counts. The gene calls are TRBV7-2 and TRBJ2-7; 9 bases agree with TRBD2. The junction had 3 bases not matched to a gene; V was cut back by 3 bases and J by 3 bases. CDR1 and CDR2 from the germline V gene are SGHTA and FQGNSA. The CDR3 is 14 residues long. The CDR3 DNA reads as TGTGCCAGCAGCTTGGTAGCGGGGGACTACGAGCAGTACTTC. It is translated as CASSLVAGDYEQYF.

This clonotype was seen many times. This rearrangement joins TRBV6-1 to TRBJ1-1; 9 nucleotides match TRBD1. V lost 6 bases, J lost 7 bases, and 9 bases stayed unmatched. The CDR3 sequence is 14 residues long. CDR1 is MNHNS, CDR2 SASEGT, per germline. CDR3 sequence (DNA): TGTGCCAGCAGGGTCCGGGACAGGGTGATTGAAGCTTTCTTT. As protein: CASRVRDRVIEAFF.

In its sample, this clonotype was seen many times. The V gene is TRBV18, the J gene TRBJ1-4, with no clear D. V lost 1 base, J lost 0 bases, and 12 bases lay in between. Germline V lookup: CDR1 KGHSH, CDR2 LQKENI. The CDR3 is made up of 17 amino acids. CDR3 sequence reads: CASSPHRMGPTNEKLFF. CDR3 sequence (DNA): TGTGCCAGCTCACCACACCGAATGGGCCCAACTAATGAAAAACTGTTTTTT.

This clonotype occurred many times. The chain carries TRBV10-3 and TRBJ2-3, with D unresolved. V lost 6 bases to trimming and J lost 2 bases, with 15 bases between them. This CDR3 comprises 15 residues. From germline, CDR1 is ENHRY and CDR2 SYGVKD. Written as DNA, the CDR3 is TGTGCCATCAGGGCTCCCTTGTGGGACACAGATACGCAGTATTTT. Translation gives CAIRAPLWDTDTQYF.

This clonotype was seen repeatedly, ten times or more. The rearrangement uses TRBV12-3 or TRBV12-4 and TRBJ1-5; D call uncertain. This CDR3 contains 12 residues. The V end was cut by 10 bases, the J end by 4 bases, with 11 bases between. The CDR3 sequence: CATGKGNQPQHF. As DNA, the CDR3 is TGTGCCACCGGTAAGGGAAATCAGCCCCAGCATTTT.

This clonotype was detected many times. The gene calls are TRBV5-1 and TRBJ2-4; TRBD1 agrees at 9 bases. The junction had 7 bases not matched to a gene; V was cut back by 7 bases and J by 8 bases. The CDR3 is 13 amino acids. Germline CDR1 and CDR2: SGHRS and YFSETQ. DNA of the CDR3: TGCGCCAGCGGACCGGGACAGGGTCACATTCAGTACTTC. The encoded protein is CASGPGQGHIQYF. Full variable domain (remainder filled in from reference TRBV5-1 and TRBJ2-4): KAGVTQTPRYLIKTRGQQVTLSCSPISGHRSVSWYQQTPGQGLQFLFEYFSETQRNKGNFPGRFSGRQFSNSRSEMNVSTLELGDSALYLCASGPGQGHIQYFGAGTRLSVL.

A word on this clonotype: Since a much larger clone is just one base distant, this may be a read error. The V gene is TRBV11-2, the J gene TRBJ1-6, with unresolved D. Germline CDR1 and CDR2: SGHAT and FQNNGV. Between the trimmed V and J ends, which lost 1 base and 6 bases, there was a span of 10 bases. This CDR3 has 15 residues. The CDR3 loop is CASSLGAMTNSPLHF. Here the CDR3 DNA reads TGTGCCAGCAGCTTAGGGGCCATGACTAATTCACCCCTCCACTTT.

This clonotype was observed a few times. The V and J genes are TRBV10-3 and TRBJ2-3; TRBD2 matches at 10 bases. Germline CDR1 and CDR2: ENHRY and SYGVKD. This CDR3 is 14 amino acids long. The ends lost 11 bases at V and 6 bases at J; junction bases unmatched: 11. CDR3 loop: CAASGRAEGDTQYF. CDR3 coding DNA: TGTGCCGCCAGCGGGAGGGCCGAAGGGGATACGCAGTATTTT.

This clonotype was observed a handful of times. The chain recombines TRBV6-1 with TRBJ1-2; 8 bases are shared with TRBD1. V dropped 2 bases and J dropped 9; count of bases not matched to a gene: 14. The CDR3 runs to 16 residues. CDR1 and CDR2 from the germline V gene are MNHNS and SASEGT. The CDR3 here is CASSEFSPRTGSSYTF. CDR3 coding DNA: TGTGCCAGCAGTGAATTTTCCCCTCGGACAGGGAGCAGCTACACCTTC.

Remarks on this clonotype: A much larger clone differs by one base, so this may be a read error. The chain employs TRBV10-3 and TRBJ1-5; D ambiguous. Germline V gene sequence: CDR1 ENHRY, CDR2 SYGVKD. The CDR3 has 14 amino acids. Trimming removed 0 bases at V and 7 bases at J, with 10 bases between. CDR3 sequence reads: CAISESRVGQPQHF. CDR3 sequence (DNA): TGTGCCATCAGTGAGTCGAGGGTCGGACAGCCCCAGCATTTT.

This clonotype was detected ten times or more. The CDR3 is CSASPSGMADTQYF. The CDR3 nucleotides read TGCAGTGCTAGCCCCAGCGGGATGGCAGATACGCAGTATTTT. V usage is TRBV20-1 and J usage is TRBJ2-3; TRBD2 aligns across 7 bases. The CDR3 is 14 residues long. CDR1 and CDR2 from the germline V gene are DFQATT and SNEGSKA (reference sequence). The junction had 7 bases not matched to a gene; V was cut back by 3 bases and J by 4 bases.

This clonotype showed up many times. The rearrangement uses TRBV7-2 and TRBJ2-6; D remains ambiguous. The length of the CDR3 is 17 residues. V dropped 0 bases and J dropped 0 bases, with 9 bases sitting between them. CDR1 is SGHTA and CDR2 is FQGNSA in the germline V gene. The CDR3 protein is CASSLAGPSSGANVLTF. The CDR3 DNA reads as TGTGCCAGCAGCTTAGCAGGGCCCAGCTCTGGGGCCAACGTCCTGACTTTC.

This clonotype was observed many times. The chain combines TRBV20-1 with TRBJ2-7; a weak D match, TRBD1 (5 bases). This CDR3 region has 14 residues. Trimming removed 0 bases from V and 1 base from J, with 10 bases in between. Germline-derived CDR1 and CDR2 are DFQATT and SNEGSKA (reference sequence). CDR3 protein: CSARDRQGSYEQYF. The CDR3 nucleotides read TGCAGTGCTAGAGATCGCCAGGGATCCTACGAGCAGTACTTC.

Many counts were recorded for this clonotype. This chain connects TRBV11-2 to TRBJ2-3, with 7 nucleotides matching TRBD1. The CDR3 totals 14 residues. Germline V gene lookup returns CDR1 SGHAT and CDR2 FQNNGV. J gave up 4 bases and V 7 bases, and 8 bases lay outside the gene matches. CDR3 region: CASKGGIAADTQYF. CDR3 coding DNA: TGTGCCAGCAAAGGGGGCATTGCGGCAGATACGCAGTATTTT.

As regards this clonotype: At one end, the junction sequence differs from germline, possibly due to a read error. This chain connects TRBV12-3 or TRBV12-4 to TRBJ2-7; D may be TRBD2 (5 bases). The CDR3 is 11 residues long. The CDR3 loop is CARSRGYEQYF. The CDR3 nucleotides are TGTGCCCGCAGTCGAGGGTACGAGCAGTACTTC.

This clonotype was seen many times. V usage is TRBV7-3 and J usage is TRBJ2-1; 8 bases are a match to TRBD2. V was pared by 2 bases and J by 1 base, with 4 bases of the junction left unmatched. The CDR3 has 16 residues. The germline V gene has CDR1 SGHTA and CDR2 FQGTGA. CDR3 nucleotides: TGTGCCAGCAGCTTATGGGGCGGGAGGTCCTACAATGAGCAGTTCTTC. This encodes CASSLWGGRSYNEQFF.

This clonotype was picked up many times. The J gene is TRBJ2-1, the V gene TRBV7-7; D gene ambiguous. CDR3 length: 15 residues. Trimming removed 2 bases from V and 4 bases from J, with 12 bases in between. CDR1 is SSHAT, CDR2 FNYEAQ, per germline (reference sequence). The CDR3, as DNA: TGTGCCAGCAGCTTACTGAGACTTTTTTACAATGAGCAGTTCTTC. This codes for CASSLLRLFYNEQFF.

In this sample, this clonotype turned up many times. At one end, the junction sequence differs from germline, possibly due to a read error. V and J are TRBV20-1 and TRBJ1-5; D is possibly TRBD1 (5 bases). CDR1 is DFQATT, CDR2 SNEGSKA, per germline (reference sequence). This CDR3 comprises 12 residues. The CDR3 DNA reads TGCAGTGCCCCAACCCCCCCCGGACAAGCACTTTTT. It specifies CSAPTPPGQALF.

The table lists this clonotype with a few counts. V gene TRBV5-1 combines with J gene TRBJ2-3; D might be TRBD2 (6 bases). The CDR3 is made up of 16 amino acids. Germline CDR1 reads SGHRS; CDR2 reads YFSETQ. Deletions cut 0 bases from V and 2 bases from J, with 13 bases between. The DNA for the CDR3 is TGCGCCAGCAGCTTGGCCCATAGCGGAAACACAGATACGCAGTATTTT. Translated: CASSLAHSGNTDTQYF. Using reference TRBV5-1 and TRBJ2-3 for the parts outside the CDR3, the full variable domain is KAGVTQTPRYLIKTRGQQVTLSCSPISGHRSVSWYQQTPGQGLQFLFEYFSETQRNKGNFPGRFSGRQFSNSRSEMNVSTLELGDSALYLCASSLAHSGNTDTQYFGPGTRLTVL.

There are a few counts of this clonotype. This chain uses TRBV7-2 with TRBJ1-2; D may be TRBD1 (5 bases). The germline V gene encodes CDR1 SGHTA and CDR2 FQGNSA. V lost 5 bases to trimming and J lost 8 bases, with 15 bases between them. The CDR3 has 13 amino acids. The CDR3 DNA is TGTGCCAGCAGCCTAGTGGGGGTCCGGGGCTACACCTTC. The encoded protein is CASSLVGVRGYTF.

This clonotype has a count of ten or more. This chain connects TRBV6-5 to TRBJ2-3; D is perhaps TRBD1 (6 bases). Per germline, CDR1 MNHEY and CDR2 SVGAGI. The V gene lost 3 bases and the J gene lost 3 bases, with 10 bases spanning the gap. This CDR3 spans 14 amino acids. CDR3 protein: CASSYEQGTDTQYF. The CDR3 DNA follows: TGTGCCAGCAGTTATGAACAGGGAACAGATACGCAGTATTTT.

This clonotype was observed at least ten times. The chain combines TRBV12-5 with TRBJ2-1; the match to TRBD1 covers 11 bases. Per germline, CDR1 LGHNT and CDR2 FRNRAP. Trimming took 4 bases from V and 7 from J; bases not matched to a gene: 6. This CDR3 has 15 residues. In DNA form, the CDR3 reads TGTGCTAGTGGTTGGGGGACAGGGGGGAGTAATGAGCAGTTCTTC. Translation gives CASGWGTGGSNEQFF.

In this sample, this clonotype turned up many times. The rearrangement uses TRBV6-2 or TRBV6-3 and TRBJ2-1; 7 bases map to TRBD2. This CDR3 comprises 12 residues. V was clipped by 5 bases and J by 7 bases; unmatched bases: 2. Germline-derived CDR1 and CDR2 are MNHEY and SVGEGT. CDR3: CASSRRGNEQFF. The CDR3 bases are TGTGCCAGCAGTCGGCGGGGGAATGAGCAGTTCTTC.

Of note for this clonotype: Compared with germline, one end of the junction differs, possibly owing to a read error. V is TRBV12-3 or TRBV12-4 and J is TRBJ2-6, with 9 bases fitting TRBD1. CDR3 length equals 19 residues. CDR3 DNA: TGTACCAGCAGTTTCCCCGGGGACAGGGACCGGAGAGGGGCCAACGTCCTGACTTTC. Protein: CTSSFPGDRDRRGANVLTF.